Below are 21 T cell receptor beta chains sequenced from a single sample in a study of CD4+ T cells in melanoma. The assay was immunoSEQ multiplex PCR, and TCRdb's table has in-frame clones only and misses some. The sample carries 90,000 to 130,000 clones, approximately 90% recorded once. The sample taken for sequencing was peripheral blood. The receptors here all came from a human donor with melanoma.

In the case of this clone: Other DNA sequences of this sample code for an identical CDR3. CDR3 nucleotide sequence: TGTGCCAGCAGCTTAGGGTTATCGCGCAATCAGCCCCAGCATTTT. This translates into CASSLGLSRNQPQHF. J is TRBJ1-5 and V is TRBV5-5, with unresolved D. Germline assignment: CDR1 SGHKS and CDR2 YYEKEE (reference sequence). V lost 2 bases and J lost 2, with 11 bases in between. The CDR3 sequence is 15 residues long.

The rearrangement links TRBV19 to TRBJ2-7; D is unresolved. With 2 bases removed from V and 5 bases from J, the gap between germline ends came to 7 bases. Germline values: CDR1 LNHDA, CDR2 SQIVND (reference sequence). The CDR3 runs 12 residues. This CDR3 is CASSISGNEQYF. The CDR3 DNA reads TGTGCCAGTAGTATAAGTGGGAACGAGCAGTACTTC.

V and J are TRBV29-1 and TRBJ2-3; 7 bases fit TRBD2. CDR1 is SQVTM, CDR2 ANQGSEA, per germline. V trimming: 5 bases; J trimming: 0 bases; junction bases outside the gene matches: 5. The CDR3 spans 14 residues. The CDR3 loop is CSVMSGTSTDTQYF. In DNA form, the CDR3 reads TGCAGCGTTATGAGCGGGACTAGCACAGATACGCAGTATTTT.

The chain is built from TRBV9 and TRBJ2-7, with D possibly being TRBD2 (6 bases). Trimming shortened V by 0 bases and J by 0 bases, and 10 bases separated the two germline ends. The germline gives CDR1 SGDLS, CDR2 YYNGEE. The CDR3 is 15 residues long. Here the CDR3 DNA reads TGTGCCAGCAGCGTAGCGGTGGGAGGCTCCTACGAGCAGTACTTC. Encoded protein: CASSVAVGGSYEQYF.

The rearrangement joins TRBV7-3 to TRBJ2-3, with D possibly being TRBD1 (6 bases). V shed 2 bases and J shed 0 bases, with 12 bases lying between them. Germline CDR1 reads SGHTA; CDR2 reads FQGTGA. This CDR3 comprises 16 residues. The CDR3 spells CASSLGSDRSTDTQYF. CDR3 nucleotide sequence: TGTGCCAGCAGCTTAGGCTCGGACAGAAGCACAGATACGCAGTATTTT.

The gene calls are TRBV11-2 and TRBJ1-1; D unresolved. The germline V and J ends were trimmed by 2 bases and 1 base, with 5 bases remaining between them. This CDR3 comprises 13 residues. CDR1 and CDR2 (germline): SGHAT, FQNNGV. The CDR3 region is CASSLIGNTEAFF. In nucleotides, the CDR3 is TGTGCCAGCAGCTTAATCGGGAACACTGAAGCTTTCTTT.

This chain joins TRBV5-1 and TRBJ1-5; TRBD1 aligns across 8 bases. Germline CDR1 reads SGHRS; CDR2 reads YFSETQ. The ends lost 4 bases at V and 2 bases at J; junction bases unmatched: 2. There are 14 residues in the CDR3. CDR3 residues: CASSPTGGNQPQHF. The CDR3 DNA sequence: TGCGCCAGCAGCCCGACAGGGGGCAATCAGCCCCAGCATTTT.

The chain couples TRBV7-2 to TRBJ1-1; D possibly corresponds to TRBD1 (5 bases). The ends were cut back, 0 bases at V and 4 bases at J, with 9 bases in the middle. CDR1 SGHTA and CDR2 FQGNSA come from the germline V gene. This CDR3 comprises 14 residues. The CDR3 region is CASSLAGTSTEAFF. DNA of the CDR3: TGTGCCAGCAGCTTAGCGGGGACCTCCACTGAAGCTTTCTTT.

The chain joins TRBV4-2 to TRBJ2-2; 7 nucleotides agree with TRBD2. This CDR3 comprises 16 residues. CDR1 is LGHNA and CDR2 is YNFKEQ in the germline V gene. J lost 0 bases, V lost 4 bases, and 5 bases had no gene match. CDR3 DNA: TGTGCCAGCAGCCCTCGGGACTACCCGAACACCGGGGAGCTGTTTTTT. Its protein is CASSPRDYPNTGELFF.

CDR3 loop: CASSRGTSGRVAYEQYF. The CDR3 DNA sequence: TGCGCCAGCAGCCGGGGGACTAGCGGGAGGGTGGCCTACGAGCAGTACTTC. This chain uses TRBV4-1 with TRBJ2-7; 16 bases fit TRBD2. This CDR3 has 17 amino acids. Germline CDR1 reads MGHRA; CDR2 reads YSYEKL. The J segment lost 2 bases and the V segment lost 4 bases, leaving 5 bases of the junction unmatched.

V usage is TRBV9 and J usage is TRBJ1-5; D unclear. The CDR3 covers 14 residues. CDR1 and CDR2 from the germline V gene are SGDLS and YYNGEE. Between the trimmed V and J ends, which lost 4 bases and 0 bases, there was a span of 8 bases. CDR3 nucleotides: TGTGCCAGCAGCCGATTCAATAGCAATCAGCCCCAGCATTTT. This translates into CASSRFNSNQPQHF.

The J gene is TRBJ2-3, the V gene TRBV29-1; D is undetermined. The V and J ends lost 6 bases and 6 bases respectively, with 10 bases between them. Germline-derived CDR1 and CDR2 are SQVTM and ANQGSEA. This CDR3 comprises 11 residues. The CDR3 here is CSVAHGDTQYF. CDR3 DNA sequence: TGCAGCGTGGCTCATGGGGATACGCAGTATTTT.

This sequence joins TRBV6-4 and TRBJ2-2, with D tentatively TRBD2 (5 bases). Per germline, CDR1 MRHNA and CDR2 SNTAGT. The CDR3 is 14 residues long. The V and J ends lost 4 bases and 1 base respectively, with 7 bases between them. The CDR3 reads CASSAGMNTGELFF. In nucleotides, the CDR3 is TGTGCCAGCAGTGCCGGGATGAACACCGGGGAGCTGTTTTTT.

The rearrangement joins TRBV5-8 to TRBJ2-3; 8 nucleotides agree with TRBD2. The CDR3 has 16 amino acids. V lost 0 bases, J lost 4 bases, and 7 bases stayed unmatched. Germline V gene data show CDR1 as SGHTS and CDR2 as YDEGEE. For the CDR3, the DNA is TGTGCCAGCAGCTTGGTCGGAAGCGGGAGCGCAGATACGCAGTATTTT. It is translated as CASSLVGSGSADTQYF.

This chain uses TRBV11-3 with TRBJ2-7, with a possible D match to TRBD1 (6 bases). CDR1 is SGHNT, CDR2 YENEEA, per germline. The CDR3 spans 13 residues. Trimming stripped 3 bases from V and 4 bases from J, with 10 bases between. This CDR3 is CASSFTRGYEQYF. The CDR3 region has the DNA TGTGCCAGCAGCTTCACCAGGGGATACGAGCAGTACTTC. The full variable domain, its missing parts supplied by reference TRBV11-3 and TRBJ2-7, is EAGVVQSPRYKIIEKKQPVAFWCNPISGHNTLYWYLQNLGQGPELLIRYENEEAVDDSQLPKDRFSAERLKGVDSTLKIQPAELGDSAVYLCASSFTRGYEQYFGPGTRLTVT.

The chain combines TRBV7-2 with TRBJ2-7; 11 bases align to TRBD2. CDR1 SGHTA and CDR2 FQGNSA come from the germline V gene. CDR3 length: 16 residues. Trimming cost V 3 bases and J 6 bases; bases outside gene matches: 10. Written as DNA, the CDR3 is TGTGCCAGCAGCTTGGGTCTAGCGGGAGGCCTGAGCGAGCAGTACTTC. Protein: CASSLGLAGGLSEQYF.

The V gene is TRBV6-1, the J gene TRBJ2-2, with D possibly TRBD1 on 6 matching bases. V was clipped by 8 bases and J by 2 bases, with 9 bases between them. CDR3 length equals 13 residues. CDR1 MNHNS and CDR2 SASEGT come from the germline V gene. This CDR3 is CASWDINTGELFF. CDR3 in DNA: TGTGCCAGCTGGGACATAAACACCGGGGAGCTGTTTTTT.

This chain connects TRBV7-9 to TRBJ2-7; D possibly corresponds to TRBD1 (7 bases). CDR1 and CDR2 from the germline V gene are SEHNR and FQNEAQ (reference sequence). V lost 4 bases and J 4 bases, leaving 17 bases between the germline ends. The CDR3 covers 15 residues. The CDR3 region has the DNA TGTGCCAGCAGCTCCGCGGGACAGAAGTCTTACGAGCAGTACTTC. It encodes CASSSAGQKSYEQYF.

The chain is built from TRBV19 and TRBJ2-7, with 8 bases lining up with TRBD1. Trimming cost V 4 bases and J 3 bases; bases outside gene matches: 5. Germline CDR1 and CDR2: LNHDA and SQIVND (reference sequence). The CDR3 has 14 amino acids. CDR3 nucleotides: TGTGCCAGTAGTACCCCGACAGGGGTCTACGAGCAGTACTTC. This gives the protein CASSTPTGVYEQYF.

The chain recombines TRBV11-2 with TRBJ2-1, with TRBD2 matching over 7 bases. CDR1 is SGHAT, CDR2 FQNNGV, per germline. V lost 2 bases, J lost 4 bases, and 5 bases stayed unmatched. CDR3 length: 15 residues. CDR3 in DNA: TGTGCCAGCAGCTTACGGCTAGCGGCTTACAATGAGCAGTTCTTC. Translating it yields CASSLRLAAYNEQFF.

This clone was seen once. The J gene is TRBJ2-3, the V gene TRBV28; 10 nucleotides agree with TRBD2. The CDR3 contains 15 residues. V was clipped by 5 bases and J by 4 bases; unmatched bases: 6. Germline values: CDR1 MDHEN, CDR2 SYDVKM. The chain's CDR3 is CASSQAGGLADTQYF. The DNA of the CDR3 is TGTGCCAGCAGTCAAGCGGGGGGGCTGGCAGATACGCAGTATTTT. The full variable domain, with the rest looked up from reference TRBV28 and TRBJ2-3, is DVKVTQSSRYLVKRTGEKVFLECVQDMDHENMFWYRQDPGLGLRLIYFSYDVKMKEKGDIPEGYSVSREKKERFSLILESASTNQTSMYLCASSQAGGLADTQYFGPGTRLTVL.